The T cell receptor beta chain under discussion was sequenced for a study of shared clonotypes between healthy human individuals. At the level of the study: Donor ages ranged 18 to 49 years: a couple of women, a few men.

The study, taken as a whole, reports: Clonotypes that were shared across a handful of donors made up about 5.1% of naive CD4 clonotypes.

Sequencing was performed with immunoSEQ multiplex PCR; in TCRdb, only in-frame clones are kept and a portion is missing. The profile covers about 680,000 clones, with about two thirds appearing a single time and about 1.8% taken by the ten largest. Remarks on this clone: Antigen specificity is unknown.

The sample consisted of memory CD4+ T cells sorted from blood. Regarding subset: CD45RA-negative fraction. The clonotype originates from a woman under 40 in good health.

CDR3 DNA: TGTGCCAGCTCACCGGGAGCGCTGGGAAGGGCCTACGAGCAGTACTTC. Protein product: CASSPGALGRAYEQYF. The chain couples TRBV18 to TRBJ2-7; TRBD2 is a possible D gene (5 bases). There are 16 residues in the CDR3. Trimming took off 3 bases at V and 2 bases at J, with 17 bases between the two ends. Germline V gives CDR1 KGHSH, CDR2 LQKENI. Together with reference TRBV18 and TRBJ2-7, the CDR3 gives the full variable domain: NAGVMQNPRHLVRRRGQEARLRCSPMKGHSHVYWYRQLPEEGLKFMVYLQKENIIDESGMPKERFSAEFPKEGPSILRIQQVVRGDSAAYFCASSPGALGRAYEQYFGPGTRLTVT.